The sequence of this TCR beta chain was determined in a study of T-cell reconstitution after alpha-beta-depleted transplantation in children. Points from the study as a whole: Reports say that about two months after transplant, the alpha-beta T cells came out of several hundred graft clones that had expanded. Hyperexpanded clones declined; after one year, newly produced T cells mostly supplied diversity.

Unique molecular identifiers tagged the TCRbeta library. MiXCR, run by TCRdb on the PCR reads, gives a single entry per CDR3 protein. Of about 900,000 distinct CDR3 sequences in the sample, under 30% are singletons; the top ten hold roughly 27%. In the case of this clonotype: Antigen specificity is unknown.

V gave up 1 base and J gave up 4 bases, with 13 bases separating them. CDR1 LGHDT and CDR2 YNNKEL come from the germline V gene (reference sequence). This CDR3 comprises 15 residues. This receptor was identified in a boy younger than two who had a stem cell transplant for SCID, so the T cells may come from the graft donor. The specimen comprised PBMCs, mostly from graft donor cells, sampled 360 days after TCRalphabeta/CD19-depleted stem cell transplant. The chain carries TRBV3-1 and TRBJ1-1; tentatively, D is TRBD1 (6 bases). In nucleotides, the CDR3 is TGTGCCAGCAGCCAAGGGCCGAACAGGGCCACTGAAGCTTTCTTT. Residues: CASSQGPNRATEAFF.